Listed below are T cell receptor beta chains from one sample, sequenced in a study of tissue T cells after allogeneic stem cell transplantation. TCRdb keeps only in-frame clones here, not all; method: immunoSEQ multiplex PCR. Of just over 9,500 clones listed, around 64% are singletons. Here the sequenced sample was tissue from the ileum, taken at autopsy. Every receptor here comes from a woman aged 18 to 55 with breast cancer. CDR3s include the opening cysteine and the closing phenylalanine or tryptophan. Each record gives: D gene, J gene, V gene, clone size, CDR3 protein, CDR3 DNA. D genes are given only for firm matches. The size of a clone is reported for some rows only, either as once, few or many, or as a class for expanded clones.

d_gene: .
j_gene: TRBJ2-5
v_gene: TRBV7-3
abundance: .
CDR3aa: CASSFREGETQYF
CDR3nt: TGTGCCAGCAGCTTCAGGGAAGGAGAGACCCAGTACTTC

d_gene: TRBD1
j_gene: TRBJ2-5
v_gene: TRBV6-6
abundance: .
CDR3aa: CASRDRGGQETQYF
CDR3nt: TGTGCCAGCAGGGACAGGGGAGGACAAGAGACCCAGTACTTC

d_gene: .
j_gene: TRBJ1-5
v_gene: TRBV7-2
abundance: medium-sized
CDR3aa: CASSLIVPGLNSNQPQHF
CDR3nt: TGTGCCAGCAGCTTAATAGTTCCAGGGCTCAATAGCAATCAGCCCCAGCATTTT

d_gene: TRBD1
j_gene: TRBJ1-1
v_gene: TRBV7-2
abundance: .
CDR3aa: CASSGQGQVLGAFF
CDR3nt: TGTGCCAGCAGCGGCCAGGGACAGGTACTTGGAGCTTTCTTT

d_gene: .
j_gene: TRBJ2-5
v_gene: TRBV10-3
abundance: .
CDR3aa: CAITFEAGETQYF
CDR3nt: TGTGCCATCACATTTGAGGCGGGAGAGACCCAGTACTTC

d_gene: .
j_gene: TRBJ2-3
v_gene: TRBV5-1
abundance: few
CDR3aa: CASSLEASRLQYF
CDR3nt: TGCGCCAGCAGCTTGGAGGCAAGTAGGTTGCAGTATTTT

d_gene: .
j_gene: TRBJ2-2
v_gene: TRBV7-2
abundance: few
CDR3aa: CASSLLRRSNTGELFF
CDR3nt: TGTGCCAGCAGCTTACTCCGGCGGTCGAACACCGGGGAGCTGTTTTTT

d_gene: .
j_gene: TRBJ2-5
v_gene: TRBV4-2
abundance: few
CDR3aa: CASSQETGTLTAQYF
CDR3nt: TGTGCCAGCAGCCAAGAGACCGGGACTCTCACCGCCCAGTACTTC

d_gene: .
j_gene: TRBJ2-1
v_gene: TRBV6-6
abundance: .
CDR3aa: CASRGGGQYNEQFF
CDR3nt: TGTGCCAGCAGAGGGGGGGGGCAATACAATGAGCAGTTCTTC

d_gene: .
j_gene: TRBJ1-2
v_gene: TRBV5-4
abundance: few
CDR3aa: CASSLKPNYGYTF
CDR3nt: TGTGCCAGCAGCTTGAAACCGAACTATGGCTACACCTTC

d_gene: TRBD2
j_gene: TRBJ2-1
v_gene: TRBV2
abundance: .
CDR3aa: CASSELASGINEQFF
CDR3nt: TGTGCCAGCAGTGAATTGGCTAGCGGAATCAATGAGCAGTTCTTC

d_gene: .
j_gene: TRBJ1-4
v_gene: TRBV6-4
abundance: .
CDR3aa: CASSAQFNEKLFF
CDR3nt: TGTGCCAGCAGTGCACAATTTAATGAAAAACTGTTTTTT

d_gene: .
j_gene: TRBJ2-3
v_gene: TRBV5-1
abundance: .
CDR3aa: CASSLEGSDTQYF
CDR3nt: TGCGCCAGCAGCTTGGAGGGGTCAGATACGCAGTATTTT

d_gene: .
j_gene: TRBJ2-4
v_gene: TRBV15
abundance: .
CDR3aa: CATSRGGIVEGNIQYF
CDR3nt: TGTGCCACCAGCAGAGGGGGAATCGTCGAGGGGAACATTCAGTACTTC

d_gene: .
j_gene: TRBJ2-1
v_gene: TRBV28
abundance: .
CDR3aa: CASSSPHTMNEQFF
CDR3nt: TGTGCCAGCAGCAGTCCTCACACAATGAATGAGCAGTTCTTC

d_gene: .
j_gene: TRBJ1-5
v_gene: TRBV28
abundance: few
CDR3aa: CARSLESDSNQPQHF
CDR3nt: TGTGCCAGGTCGTTGGAATCGGATAGCAATCAGCCCCAGCATTTT

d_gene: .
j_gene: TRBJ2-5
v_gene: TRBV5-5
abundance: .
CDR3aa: CASSLVSQETQYF
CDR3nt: TGTGCCAGCAGCTTGGTCAGCCAAGAGACCCAGTACTTC

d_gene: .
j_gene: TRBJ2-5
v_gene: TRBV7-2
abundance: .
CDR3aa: CASSLDRSETQYF
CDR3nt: TGTGCCAGCAGCTTAGACAGGTCAGAGACCCAGTACTTC

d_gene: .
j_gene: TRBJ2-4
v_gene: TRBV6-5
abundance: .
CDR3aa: CASRQQGEGKNIQYF
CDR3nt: TGTGCCAGCAGACAGCAGGGGGAGGGAAAAAACATTCAGTACTTC

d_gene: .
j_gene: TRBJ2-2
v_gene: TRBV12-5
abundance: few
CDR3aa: CASGLAKRANTGELFF
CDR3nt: TGTGCTAGTGGTTTGGCAAAGAGGGCGAACACCGGGGAGCTGTTTTTT

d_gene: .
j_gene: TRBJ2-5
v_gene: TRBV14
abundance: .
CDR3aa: CASSLFLQETQYF
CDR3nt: TGTGCCAGCAGCCTTTTCCTTCAAGAGACCCAGTACTTC

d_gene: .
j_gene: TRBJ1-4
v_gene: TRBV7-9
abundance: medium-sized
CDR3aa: CASRVGRGDEKLFF
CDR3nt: TGTGCCAGCAGAGTTGGGCGGGGGGACGAAAAACTGTTTTTT

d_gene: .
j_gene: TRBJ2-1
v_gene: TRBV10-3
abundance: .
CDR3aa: CAISDRSNDGNEQFF
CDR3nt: TGTGCCATCAGTGACAGGTCAAACGACGGAAATGAGCAGTTCTTC

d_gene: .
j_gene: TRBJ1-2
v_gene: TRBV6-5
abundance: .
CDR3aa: CASRTLTRGGYGYTF
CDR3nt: TGTGCCAGCAGAACCCTTACCCGGGGGGGGTATGGCTACACCTTC

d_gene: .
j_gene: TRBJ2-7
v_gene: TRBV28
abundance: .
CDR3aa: CASSYLGYEQYF
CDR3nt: TGTGCCAGCAGTTACCTGGGGTACGAGCAGTACTTC

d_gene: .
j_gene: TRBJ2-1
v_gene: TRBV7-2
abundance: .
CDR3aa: CASSPPSYNEQFF
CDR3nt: TGTGCCAGCAGCCCCCCCTCCTACAATGAGCAGTTCTTC

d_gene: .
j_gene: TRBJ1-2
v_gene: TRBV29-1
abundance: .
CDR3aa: CSARTDNPSGYTF
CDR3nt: TGCAGCGCGCGGACTGACAATCCCTCTGGCTACACCTTC

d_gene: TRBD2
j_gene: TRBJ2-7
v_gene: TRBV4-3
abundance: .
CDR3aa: CASSQAGGNYERYF
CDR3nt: TGCGCCAGCAGCCAAGCGGGGGGGAACTACGAGCGTTACTTC

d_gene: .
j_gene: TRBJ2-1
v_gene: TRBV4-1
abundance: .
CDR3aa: CASSQEGFSYNEQFF
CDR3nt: TGCGCCAGCAGCCAAGAAGGGTTCTCCTACAATGAGCAGTTCTTC

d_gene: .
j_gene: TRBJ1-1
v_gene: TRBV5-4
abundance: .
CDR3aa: CASRRGANTEAFF
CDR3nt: TGTGCCAGCCGCCGTGGGGCTAACACTGAAGCTTTCTTT

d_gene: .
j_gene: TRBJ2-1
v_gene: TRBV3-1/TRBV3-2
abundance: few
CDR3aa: CASSQEIAYNEQFF
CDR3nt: TGTGCCAGCAGCCAAGAAATAGCCTACAATGAGCAGTTCTTC

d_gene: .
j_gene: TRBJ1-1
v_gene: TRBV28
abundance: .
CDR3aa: CASSLGEGTEAFF
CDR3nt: TGTGCCAGCAGTTTAGGGGAGGGAACTGAAGCTTTCTTT

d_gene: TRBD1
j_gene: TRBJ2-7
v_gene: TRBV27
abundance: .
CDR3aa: CASSLIGTGRNEQYF
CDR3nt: TGTGCCAGCAGCCTTATCGGGACAGGGAGGAACGAGCAGTACTTC

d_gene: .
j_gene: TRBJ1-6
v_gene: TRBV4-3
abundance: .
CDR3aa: CASSQGSTVPNSPLHF
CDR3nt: TGCGCCAGCAGCCAAGGTTCGACCGTGCCAAATTCACCCCTCCACTTT

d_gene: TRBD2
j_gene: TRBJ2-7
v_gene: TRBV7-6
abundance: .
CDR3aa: CASSLVGGGLAGESNEQYF
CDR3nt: TGTGCCAGCAGCTTAGTAGGGGGGGGACTAGCGGGAGAGTCTAACGAGCAGTACTTC

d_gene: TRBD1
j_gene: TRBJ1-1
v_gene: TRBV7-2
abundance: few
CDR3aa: CASSLGDRRNTEAFF
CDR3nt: TGTGCCAGCAGCTTAGGGGACAGGAGAAACACTGAAGCTTTCTTT

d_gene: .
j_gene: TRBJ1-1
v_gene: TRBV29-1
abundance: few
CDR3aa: CSVENRGGAFF
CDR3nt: TGCAGCGTTGAAAATAGGGGGGGAGCTTTCTTT

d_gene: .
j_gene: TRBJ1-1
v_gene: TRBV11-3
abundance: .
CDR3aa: CASSLGQGGTAFF
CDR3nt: TGTGCCAGCAGCTTAGGCCAGGGAGGAACAGCTTTCTTT

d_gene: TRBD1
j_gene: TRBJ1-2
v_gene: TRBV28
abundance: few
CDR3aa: CASRDLRQGQGYTF
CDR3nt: TGTGCCAGCAGGGACCTCAGACAGGGCCAAGGCTACACCTTC

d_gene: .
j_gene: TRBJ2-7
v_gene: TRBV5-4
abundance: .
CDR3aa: CASSLGYRADYEQYF
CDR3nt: TGTGCCAGCAGCTTGGGGTACCGGGCGGATTACGAGCAGTACTTC

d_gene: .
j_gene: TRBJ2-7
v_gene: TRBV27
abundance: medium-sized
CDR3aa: CASSFARGSAYEQYF
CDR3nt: TGTGCCAGCAGTTTCGCTAGGGGCAGCGCTTACGAGCAGTACTTC

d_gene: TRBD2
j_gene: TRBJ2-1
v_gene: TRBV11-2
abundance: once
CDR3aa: CASAGEGYNEQFF
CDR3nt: TGTGCCAGCGCCGGGGAGGGCTACAATGAGCAGTTCTTC

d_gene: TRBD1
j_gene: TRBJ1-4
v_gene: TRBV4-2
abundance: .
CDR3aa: CASRSDRDATNEKLFF
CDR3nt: TGTGCCAGCAGATCGGACAGGGACGCAACTAATGAAAAACTGTTTTTT

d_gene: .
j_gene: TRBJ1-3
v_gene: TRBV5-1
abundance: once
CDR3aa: CASSFVSGSGNTIYF
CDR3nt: TGCGCCAGCAGCTTCGTCTCAGGGTCTGGAAACACCATATATTTT

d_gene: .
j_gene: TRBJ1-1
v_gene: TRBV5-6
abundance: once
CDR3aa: CASSLGPSTEAFF
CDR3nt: TGTGCCAGCAGCTTGGGACCAAGCACTGAAGCTTTCTTT

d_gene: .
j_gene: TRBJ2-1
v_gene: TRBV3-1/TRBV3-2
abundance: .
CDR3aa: CASSPGTPRSYNEQFF
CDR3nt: TGTGCCAGCAGCCCGGGGACACCGCGCTCCTACAATGAGCAGTTCTTC

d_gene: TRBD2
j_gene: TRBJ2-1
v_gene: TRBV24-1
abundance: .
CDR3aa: CATSLAGGSEQFF
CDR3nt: TGTGCCACCAGCCTAGCGGGAGGGAGTGAGCAGTTCTTC

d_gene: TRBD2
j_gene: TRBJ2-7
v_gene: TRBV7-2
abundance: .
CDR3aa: CASSLSAERDGQYF
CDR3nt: TGTGCCAGCAGCTTAAGTGCCGAGCGGGATGGGCAGTACTTC

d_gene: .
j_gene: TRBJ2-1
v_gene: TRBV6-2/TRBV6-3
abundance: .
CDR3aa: CASRYRTPPENEQFF
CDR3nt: TGTGCCAGCAGGTACAGAACCCCACCAGAAAATGAGCAGTTCTTC

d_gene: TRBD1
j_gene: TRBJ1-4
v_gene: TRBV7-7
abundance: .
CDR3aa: CASSRDRDNEKLFF
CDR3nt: TGTGCTAGCAGCCGGGACAGGGATAATGAAAAACTGTTTTTT

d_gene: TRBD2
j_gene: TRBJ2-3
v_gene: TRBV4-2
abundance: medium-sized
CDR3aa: CASSQYNHAGTSGRDSDTQYF
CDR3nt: TGTGCCAGCAGCCAGTACAACCACGCCGGGACTAGCGGGAGAGATTCAGATACGCAGTATTTT

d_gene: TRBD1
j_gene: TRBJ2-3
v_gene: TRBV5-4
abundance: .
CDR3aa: CASSLDRGRDTQYF
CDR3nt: TGTGCCAGCAGCTTGGACAGGGGGCGGGATACGCAGTATTTT

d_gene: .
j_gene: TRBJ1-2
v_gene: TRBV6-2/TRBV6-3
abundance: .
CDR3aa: CASSYVSGYGYTF
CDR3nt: TGTGCCAGCAGTTATGTTTCCGGATATGGCTACACCTTC

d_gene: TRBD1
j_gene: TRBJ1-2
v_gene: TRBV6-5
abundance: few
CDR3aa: CASSEGQAPYGYTF
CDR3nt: TGTGCCAGCAGCGAGGGACAGGCTCCTTATGGCTACACCTTC

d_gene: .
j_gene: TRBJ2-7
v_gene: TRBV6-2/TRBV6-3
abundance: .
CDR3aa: CASSYVGGYEQYF
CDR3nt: TGTGCCAGCAGTTACGTTGGAGGGTACGAGCAGTACTTC

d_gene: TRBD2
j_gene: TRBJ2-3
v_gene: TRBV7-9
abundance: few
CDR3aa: CASSLGTSGSTQYF
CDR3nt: TGTGCCAGCAGCTTAGGGACTAGCGGGAGTACGCAGTATTTT

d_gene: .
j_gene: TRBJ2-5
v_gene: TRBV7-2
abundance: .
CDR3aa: CASSSQWVETQYF
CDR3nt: TGTGCCAGCAGCTCCCAATGGGTGGAGACCCAGTACTTC